These T cell receptor beta chains were read from a single sample in a study of T-cell memory formation after mild COVID-19. TCRdb fed the 5' RACE reads into MiXCR, producing one record per CDR3 protein. The profile shows roughly 240,000 distinct CDR3 sequences, 15% of them singletons. Material for sequencing was PBMCs or a T cell subset sorted from them (not recorded which). Every receptor here comes from an adult woman who had mild COVID-19 (a few samples of this study predate the infection). Cell type and time point are not known. Each CDR3 is given with its conserved first and last residue. D genes are given only for firm matches. The size field is filled for only some rows; it gives once, few, many or a size class.

CDR3aa: CASTLAGSYEQYF
CDR3nt: TGTGCCAGCACCCTAGCGGGGAGCTACGAGCAGTACTTC
j_gene: TRBJ2-7
d_gene: TRBD2
abundance: few
v_gene: TRBV7-7

CDR3aa: CASSSGQAGGYTF
CDR3nt: TGTGCCAGCAGCAGCGGACAGGCGGGTGGCTACACCTTC
j_gene: TRBJ1-2
d_gene: TRBD1
abundance: .
v_gene: TRBV5-4

CDR3aa: CASSTLAPDPYNEQFF
CDR3nt: TGTGCCAGCAGCACCTTGGCCCCGGACCCCTACAATGAGCAGTTCTTC
j_gene: TRBJ2-1
d_gene: .
abundance: few
v_gene: TRBV7-9

CDR3aa: CASSERVSYNEQFF
CDR3nt: TGTGCCAGCAGCGAGCGGGTGTCCTACAATGAGCAGTTCTTC
j_gene: TRBJ2-1
d_gene: .
abundance: few
v_gene: TRBV4-2

CDR3aa: CASSPNSRDRGYEQYF
CDR3nt: TGTGCCAGCAGTCCGAATTCCCGGGACAGGGGCTACGAGCAGTACTTC
j_gene: TRBJ2-7
d_gene: TRBD1
abundance: .
v_gene: TRBV28

CDR3aa: CASSFRGQGEAFF
CDR3nt: TGTGCCAGCAGCTTCAGGGGGCAGGGTGAAGCTTTCTTT
j_gene: TRBJ1-1
d_gene: TRBD1
abundance: .
v_gene: TRBV11-3

CDR3aa: CASTPDRGHNEQYF
CDR3nt: TGTGCCAGCACCCCGGACAGGGGGCACAACGAGCAGTACTTC
j_gene: TRBJ2-7
d_gene: TRBD1
abundance: .
v_gene: TRBV27

CDR3aa: CATSRDHQASPGELFF
CDR3nt: TGTGCCACCAGCAGAGATCACCAGGCCAGCCCCGGGGAGCTGTTTTTT
j_gene: TRBJ2-2
d_gene: .
abundance: few
v_gene: TRBV15

CDR3aa: CASSPELAGGKNIQYF
CDR3nt: TGTGCCAGCAGCCCTGAACTAGCGGGAGGCAAAAACATTCAGTACTTC
j_gene: TRBJ2-4
d_gene: TRBD2
abundance: few
v_gene: TRBV7-9

CDR3aa: CASSLAGGGIRQPQHF
CDR3nt: TGTGCCAGCAGCTTAGCCGGAGGAGGGATTCGTCAGCCCCAGCATTTT
j_gene: TRBJ1-5
d_gene: .
abundance: few
v_gene: TRBV7-9

CDR3aa: CASSRDRASIETQYF
CDR3nt: TGTGCCAGCAGTCGGGACAGGGCCTCTATCGAGACCCAGTACTTC
j_gene: TRBJ2-5
d_gene: TRBD1
abundance: few
v_gene: TRBV2

CDR3aa: CASSLKGWLNYGYTF
CDR3nt: TGTGCCAGCAGTTTAAAGGGATGGTTGAACTATGGCTACACCTTC
j_gene: TRBJ1-2
d_gene: .
abundance: many
v_gene: TRBV27

CDR3aa: CSVGSTDTQYF
CDR3nt: TGCAGCGTCGGGAGCACAGATACGCAGTATTTT
j_gene: TRBJ2-3
d_gene: .
abundance: .
v_gene: TRBV29-1

CDR3aa: CASSPQARDAYEQYF
CDR3nt: TGCGCCAGCAGCCCTCAGGCGAGGGACGCCTACGAGCAGTACTTC
j_gene: TRBJ2-7
d_gene: .
abundance: .
v_gene: TRBV4-3

CDR3aa: CASSYKGTGLGYTF
CDR3nt: TGTGCCAGCAGTTATAAAGGGACTGGGCTCGGCTACACCTTC
j_gene: TRBJ1-2
d_gene: .
abundance: .
v_gene: TRBV6-6

CDR3aa: CASSSGGKNIQYF
CDR3nt: TGTGCCAGCAGTAGTGGGGGCAAAAACATTCAGTACTTC
j_gene: TRBJ2-4
d_gene: .
abundance: .
v_gene: TRBV28

CDR3aa: CASSYSTGGYTF
CDR3nt: TGTGCCAGCAGTTACTCAACGGGTGGCTACACCTTC
j_gene: TRBJ1-2
d_gene: .
abundance: .
v_gene: TRBV6-5

CDR3aa: CASSTREFYGTGVLPGYNEQFF
CDR3nt: TGTGCCAGCTCAACCAGGGAGTTTTATGGGACAGGGGTCCTCCCTGGCTACAATGAGCAGTTCTTC
j_gene: TRBJ2-1
d_gene: TRBD1
abundance: few
v_gene: TRBV18

CDR3aa: CASSAKRGAGGYTF
CDR3nt: TGTGCCAGCAGCGCCAAGCGGGGGGCGGGAGGCTACACCTTC
j_gene: TRBJ1-2
d_gene: .
abundance: .
v_gene: TRBV7-2

CDR3aa: CASRMEHEQFF
CDR3nt: TGTGCCAGCAGAATGGAGCATGAGCAGTTCTTC
j_gene: TRBJ2-1
d_gene: .
abundance: .
v_gene: TRBV12-3/TRBV12-4

CDR3aa: CASSPEGLNEQFF
CDR3nt: TGTGCCAGCAGCCCCGAAGGCCTTAATGAGCAGTTCTTC
j_gene: TRBJ2-1
d_gene: .
abundance: .
v_gene: TRBV7-9

CDR3aa: CASSRGQGRTGELFF
CDR3nt: TGTGCCAGCAGCCGCGGACAGGGTCGGACCGGGGAGCTGTTTTTT
j_gene: TRBJ2-2
d_gene: TRBD1
abundance: .
v_gene: TRBV7-3

CDR3aa: CASSFSYVAGEEWQYF
CDR3nt: TGTGCCAGCAGTTTTAGTTATGTCGCAGGGGAAGAGTGGCAGTACTTC
j_gene: TRBJ2-7
d_gene: .
abundance: .
v_gene: TRBV2

CDR3aa: CASRWTEAFF
CDR3nt: TGTGCCAGCAGGTGGACTGAAGCTTTCTTT
j_gene: TRBJ1-1
d_gene: .
abundance: .
v_gene: TRBV6-1

CDR3aa: CASQGPGPYSGNTIYF
CDR3nt: TGTGCCAGTCAGGGACCCGGCCCATACTCTGGAAACACCATATATTTT
j_gene: TRBJ1-3
d_gene: .
abundance: .
v_gene: TRBV3-1

CDR3aa: CASSQGRNTEAFF
CDR3nt: TGTGCCAGCAGTCAGGGGCGGAACACTGAAGCTTTCTTT
j_gene: TRBJ1-1
d_gene: .
abundance: many
v_gene: TRBV3-1

CDR3aa: CASSLMGQRRLNTEAFF
CDR3nt: TGTGCCAGCAGCTTGATGGGACAGAGAAGATTGAACACTGAAGCTTTCTTT
j_gene: TRBJ1-1
d_gene: TRBD1
abundance: many
v_gene: TRBV5-5

CDR3aa: CASSQDLGVSGRGTYEQYF
CDR3nt: TGCGCCAGCAGCCAAGACTTAGGTGTCAGCGGGAGGGGAACCTACGAGCAGTACTTC
j_gene: TRBJ2-7
d_gene: TRBD2
abundance: .
v_gene: TRBV4-3

CDR3aa: CASSPRLASTLDTQYF
CDR3nt: TGTGCCAGCAGCCCACGACTAGCCTCTACGTTAGATACGCAGTATTTT
j_gene: TRBJ2-3
d_gene: TRBD2
abundance: few
v_gene: TRBV9

CDR3aa: CASSLRANRAVGSPLHF
CDR3nt: TGCGCCAGCAGCTTGAGGGCCAACCGCGCTGTGGGTTCACCCCTCCACTTT
j_gene: TRBJ1-6
d_gene: .
abundance: .
v_gene: TRBV5-1

CDR3aa: CASSQDGRTGGNGYF
CDR3nt: TGCGCCAGCAGCCAAGATGGGAGAACAGGGGGCAACGGGTATTTT
j_gene: TRBJ2-3
d_gene: TRBD1
abundance: .
v_gene: TRBV4-1

CDR3aa: CASSPETGSPYNEQFF
CDR3nt: TGTGCCAGCAGCCCCGAAACAGGGTCACCCTACAATGAGCAGTTCTTC
j_gene: TRBJ2-1
d_gene: .
abundance: .
v_gene: TRBV6-2/TRBV6-3

CDR3aa: CASSTALGTVQYF
CDR3nt: TGTGCCAGCAGCACAGCTCTCGGGACTGTGCAGTACTTC
j_gene: TRBJ2-7
d_gene: .
abundance: few
v_gene: TRBV11-1

CDR3aa: CASSLQFISYEQYF
CDR3nt: TGTGCCAGCAGCTTACAATTTATAAGTTACGAGCAGTACTTC
j_gene: TRBJ2-7
d_gene: .
abundance: .
v_gene: TRBV7-8

CDR3aa: CASSQLQLLNEQFF
CDR3nt: TGCGCCAGCAGCCAACTACAACTTCTCAATGAGCAGTTCTTC
j_gene: TRBJ2-1
d_gene: .
abundance: .
v_gene: TRBV4-1

CDR3aa: CASSFAGLAGLKDEQFF
CDR3nt: TGTGCCAGCAGTTTTGCAGGACTAGCGGGACTTAAGGATGAGCAGTTCTTC
j_gene: TRBJ2-1
d_gene: TRBD2
abundance: .
v_gene: TRBV12-3/TRBV12-4